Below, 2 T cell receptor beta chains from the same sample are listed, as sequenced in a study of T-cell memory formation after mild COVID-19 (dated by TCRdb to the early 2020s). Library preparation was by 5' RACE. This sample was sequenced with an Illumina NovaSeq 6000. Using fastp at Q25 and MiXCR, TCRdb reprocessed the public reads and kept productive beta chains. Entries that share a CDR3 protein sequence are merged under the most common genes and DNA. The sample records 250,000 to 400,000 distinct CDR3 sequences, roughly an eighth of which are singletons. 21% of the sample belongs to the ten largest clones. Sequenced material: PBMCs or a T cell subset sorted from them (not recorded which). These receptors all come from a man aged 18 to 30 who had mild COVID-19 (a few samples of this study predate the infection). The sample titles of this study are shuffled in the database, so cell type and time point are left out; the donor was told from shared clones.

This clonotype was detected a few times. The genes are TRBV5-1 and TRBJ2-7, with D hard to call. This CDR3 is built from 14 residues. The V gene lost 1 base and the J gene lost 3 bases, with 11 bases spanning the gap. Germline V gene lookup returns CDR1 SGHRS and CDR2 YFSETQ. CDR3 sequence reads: CASSLTSPNYEQYF. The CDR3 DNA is TGCGCCAGCAGCTTGACCTCACCGAACTACGAGCAGTACTTC.

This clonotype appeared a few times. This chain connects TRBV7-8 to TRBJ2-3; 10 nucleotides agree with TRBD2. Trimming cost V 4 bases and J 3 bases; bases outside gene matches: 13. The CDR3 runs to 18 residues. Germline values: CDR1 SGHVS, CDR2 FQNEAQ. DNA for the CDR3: TGTGCCAGCAGCTCAAGCGGGGGGGCCGGTGGTGGTACAGATACGCAGTATTTT. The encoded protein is CASSSSGGAGGGTDTQYF.